The 8 T cell receptor beta chains given below trace back to one sample, sequenced in a study of blood T cell repertoires in COVID-19. Clones were read by immunoSEQ multiplex PCR, and TCRdb kept only the in-frame ones, dropping some. The sample lists around 220,000 clones, around 90% occurring once. The sample was PBMCs or T cells enriched from blood (not recorded which). The receptors were gathered from a man aged 25-45 years who had been exposed to COVID-19.

The rearrangement joins TRBV19 to TRBJ2-1, with TRBD1 as a possible D gene (6 bases). From germline, CDR1 is LNHDA and CDR2 SQIVND (reference sequence). The V end was cut by 4 bases, the J end by 4 bases, with 14 bases between. This CDR3 is 15 amino acids long. The CDR3 spells CASSTGTNGYNEQFF. As DNA, the CDR3 is TGTGCCAGTAGTACCGGGACAAACGGTTACAATGAGCAGTTCTTC. The full variable domain, in which reference TRBV19 and TRBJ2-1 provide the parts outside the CDR3, is DGGITQSPKYLFRKEGQNVTLSCEQNLNHDAMYWYRQDPGQGLRLIYYSQIVNDFQKGDIAEGYSVSREKKESFPLTVTSAQKNPTAFYLCASSTGTNGYNEQFFGPGTRLTVL.

This chain links TRBV3-1 (or the pseudogene TRBV3-2) with TRBJ2-1, with TRBD2 matching 9 bases. CDR1 is LGHDT and CDR2 is YNNKEL in the germline V gene (reference sequence). The J segment lost 9 bases and the V segment lost 2 bases, leaving 20 bases of the junction unmatched. This CDR3 comprises 19 residues. This CDR3 reads CASSQRDPSGATNRGEQFF. For the CDR3, the DNA is TGTGCCAGCAGCCAAAGGGACCCTAGCGGGGCGACCAATCGTGGTGAGCAGTTCTTC.

Here the CDR3 reads CASSPGQGGAGSPLHF. In DNA form, the CDR3 reads TGTGCCAGCTCACCGGGACAGGGAGGGGCTGGGTCACCCCTCCACTTT. The genes are TRBV18 and TRBJ1-6, with 9 nucleotides matching TRBD1. The CDR3 extends over 16 amino acids. The V gene's germline CDR1 is KGHSH and CDR2 LQKENI. The trim removed 3 bases at V and 10 bases at J, leaving 10 bases unmatched. Filled out from reference TRBV18 and TRBJ1-6, the complete variable domain reads NAGVMQNPRHLVRRRGQEARLRCSPMKGHSHVYWYRQLPEEGLKFMVYLQKENIIDESGMPKERFSAEFPKEGPSILRIQQVVRGDSAAYFCASSPGQGGAGSPLHFGNGTRLTVT.

V is TRBV23-1 and J is TRBJ2-4, with 13 bases identical to TRBD2. TRBV23-1 is noted as an ORF with a role that remains uncertain. Trimming took 4 bases from V and 0 from J; bases not matched to a gene: 6. The CDR3 is 18 amino acids. The CDR3 bases are TGCGCCAGCAGTCCGAGACTAGCGGGGGGATTAGCCAAAAACATTCAGTACTTC. This codes for CASSPRLAGGLAKNIQYF.

The V call is TRBV11-3, the J call TRBJ2-2; D may be TRBD2 (5 bases). Germline V CDR1 and CDR2: SGHNT, YENEEA. V shed 4 bases and J shed 3 bases, with 15 bases lying between them. The CDR3 sequence is 16 residues long. CDR3 sequence reads: CASSSTLYGDTGELFF. CDR3 nucleotide sequence: TGTGCCAGCAGCTCCACACTATACGGGGACACCGGGGAGCTGTTTTTT.

CDR3 sequence: CASSLALGGNEKLFF. CDR3 nucleotides: TGTGCCAGCAGCTTAGCGCTAGGGGGTAATGAAAAACTGTTTTTT. The V and J genes are TRBV7-6 and TRBJ1-4, with D possibly matching TRBD1 (6 bases). Germline loops: CDR1 SGHVS, CDR2 FNYEAQ. V was cut by 0 bases and J by 4 bases, with 9 bases left in between. The CDR3 extends over 15 amino acids.

The chain couples TRBV5-6 to TRBJ2-3; D unclear. V gave up 1 base and J gave up 3 bases, with 21 bases separating them. The CDR3 contains 18 residues. Germline V gives CDR1 SGHDT, CDR2 YYEEEE. The CDR3 coding sequence is TGTGCCAGCAGCTTGCTTATCCCGCGACACAAGGCTACAGATACGCAGTATTTT. Translation: CASSLLIPRHKATDTQYF. Looking up the rest from reference TRBV5-6 and TRBJ2-3 gives the full variable domain: DAGVTQSPTHLIKTRGQQVTLRCSPKSGHDTVSWYQQALGQGPQFIFQYYEEEERQRGNFPDRFSGHQFPNYSSELNVNALLLGDSALYLCASSLLIPRHKATDTQYFGPGTRLTVL.

J is TRBJ1-3 and V is TRBV6-5; D remains unclear. Germline V gives CDR1 MNHEY, CDR2 SVGAGI. V lost 7 bases and J 0 bases, leaving 13 bases between the germline ends. This CDR3 comprises 15 residues. The CDR3 DNA reads TGTGCCAGCACCCGAGGTGGCTCCTCTGGAAACACCATATATTTT. It encodes CASTRGGSSGNTIYF.